This is a list of T cell receptor beta chains from one sample in a study of cytomegalovirus exposure and HLA in healthy donors. Method: immunoSEQ multiplex PCR; TCRdb's copy keeps in-frame clones and lacks some. Here the sample spans around 130,000 clones, 8% to 9.5% being singletons. The sequencing sample was made of PBMCs. The receptors derive from a middle-aged man in good health and CMV-seronegative. Each CDR3 is given with its conserved first and last residue. Each record gives: J gene, V gene, D gene, clone size, CDR3 DNA, CDR3 protein. The D gene is left open where the match is weak. Clone size is shown for a subset of rows, as once, few, many or a class of expanded clone.

J: TRBJ2-7; V: TRBV4-2; D: .; size: .; DNA: TGTGCCAGCAGCCAAGATGGGAGCAGGAGGGGAGTCTACGAGCAGTACTTC; CDR3: CASSQDGSRRGVYEQYF
J: TRBJ2-3; V: TRBV25-1; D: .; size: .; DNA: TGTGCCAGCAGTGTAGCTGGCGGCACAGATACGCAGTATTTT; CDR3: CASSVAGGTDTQYF
J: TRBJ1-4; V: TRBV4-1; D: TRBD1; size: .; DNA: TGCGCCAGCAGCGATCGAGGCGGACAGGGTCGGGAAAAACTGTTTTTT; CDR3: CASSDRGGQGREKLFF
J: TRBJ1-1; V: TRBV7-9; D: .; size: .; DNA: TGTGCCAGCACCCAGCTCTCGGGGGGCCCGAACACTGAAGCTTTCTTT; CDR3: CASTQLSGGPNTEAFF
J: TRBJ2-3; V: TRBV25-1; D: TRBD2; size: .; DNA: TGTGCCAGCACGCCGGGACTAGCGAATACGCAGTATTTT; CDR3: CASTPGLANTQYF
J: TRBJ2-1; V: TRBV7-2; D: .; size: .; DNA: TGTGCCAGCAGCTTAGGGACTATCTACAATGAGCAGTTCTTC; CDR3: CASSLGTIYNEQFF
J: TRBJ1-2; V: TRBV30; D: TRBD1; size: .; DNA: TGTGCCGAGAGACAGGGGGCTCCAAAATATGGCTACACCTTT; CDR3: CAERQGAPKYGYTF
J: TRBJ2-5; V: TRBV2; D: .; size: few; DNA: TGTGCCAGCAGGCTAGGACAGCAAGAGACCCAGTACTTC; CDR3: CASRLGQQETQYF
J: TRBJ1-3; V: TRBV6-1; D: .; size: once; DNA: TGTGCCAGCAGTGATCGGGGAAGGACTGGAAACACCATATATTTT; CDR3: CASSDRGRTGNTIYF
J: TRBJ1-6; V: TRBV7-2; D: .; size: .; DNA: TGTGCCAGCAGATGGGCAGGGCTTCGCAATTCACCCCTCCACTTT; CDR3: CASRWAGLRNSPLHF
J: TRBJ1-1; V: TRBV19; D: .; size: .; DNA: TGTGCCAGTAGTATAGGGGGGGGTAGGATAGCTCCTGAAGCTTTCTTT; CDR3: CASSIGGGRIAPEAFF
J: TRBJ2-7; V: TRBV11-2; D: .; size: few; DNA: TGTGCCAGCAGCTGGGAGATCTACGAGCAGTACTTC; CDR3: CASSWEIYEQYF
J: TRBJ2-7; V: TRBV27; D: TRBD2; size: .; DNA: TGTGCCAGCAGCTGGACTAGCGGGGGCTCCTACGAGCAGTACTTC; CDR3: CASSWTSGGSYEQYF
J: TRBJ2-1; V: TRBV10-3; D: .; size: few; DNA: TGTGCCATCAGTGAGCTCGGTCAGGGGCCCAATGAGCAGTTCTTC; CDR3: CAISELGQGPNEQFF
J: TRBJ2-3; V: TRBV9; D: TRBD2; size: .; DNA: TGTGCCAGCAGCCTCCGACTAGCGGGGGGGCCAGATACGCAGTATTTT; CDR3: CASSLRLAGGPDTQYF
J: TRBJ1-2; V: TRBV5-5; D: TRBD1; size: .; DNA: TGTGCCAGCAGCTTGCGGGACAGGGTTGGCTACACCTTC; CDR3: CASSLRDRVGYTF
J: TRBJ2-7; V: TRBV6-1; D: .; size: .; DNA: TGTGCCAGCAGTGGTAGTGGGAGCTCCTACGAGCAGTACTTC; CDR3: CASSGSGSSYEQYF
J: TRBJ2-5; V: TRBV11-2; D: TRBD2; size: few; DNA: TGTGCCACCAATCTGGGTAGCGGGGGGCTCCAAGAGACCCAGTACTTC; CDR3: CATNLGSGGLQETQYF
J: TRBJ2-7; V: TRBV5-1; D: .; size: few; DNA: TGCGCCAGCAGCTGGGCAGACGGATCCTACGAGCAGTACTTC; CDR3: CASSWADGSYEQYF
J: TRBJ1-1; V: TRBV7-9; D: TRBD1; size: few; DNA: TGTGCCAGCACCCAGACAGGGTACACTGAAGCTTTCTTT; CDR3: CASTQTGYTEAFF
J: TRBJ1-5; V: TRBV9; D: .; size: .; DNA: TGTGCCAGCAGCGAGGGGGGGGCGCGGGATCAGCCCCAGCATTTT; CDR3: CASSEGGARDQPQHF
J: TRBJ1-5; V: TRBV9; D: .; size: few; DNA: TGTGCCAGCAGCGTGGGCAGAGTGGATCAGCCCCAGCATTTT; CDR3: CASSVGRVDQPQHF
J: TRBJ2-7; V: TRBV28; D: .; size: .; DNA: TGTGCCAGCAGTCGCGGGGATGCCGAGCAGTACTTC; CDR3: CASSRGDAEQYF
J: TRBJ2-1; V: TRBV5-6; D: .; size: .; DNA: TGTGCCAGCAGCTTGGGAGGGAGGCCCTACAATGAGCAGTTCTTC; CDR3: CASSLGGRPYNEQFF
J: TRBJ1-1; V: TRBV4-1; D: .; size: .; DNA: TGCGCCAGCAGCCATAGTCAGAGAGGGAAAACTGAAGCTTTCTTC; CDR3: CASSHSQRGKTEAFF
J: TRBJ1-1; V: TRBV19; D: .; size: few; DNA: TGTGCCAGTACGGGGGTGAACACTGAAGCTTTCTTT; CDR3: CASTGVNTEAFF